The clone carrying this T cell receptor beta chain has ten or more counts. What it binds is unknown. Using RNA transcripts, the TCR beta CDR3 regions were amplified. The workflow started with a first-round RT-PCR run with HTBI primers and then moved on to a second-round multiplex PCR. TCRdb passed the multiplex PCR reads through MiXCR, listing each CDR3 protein once. The sample records almost 400,000 distinct CDR3 sequences, around 18% being singletons. The sample belongs to a study of Graves' ophthalmopathy and Graves' hyperthyroidism. This CDR3 is 13 amino acids long. V was clipped by 2 bases and J by 7 bases, with 11 bases between them. The germline gives CDR1 SGHTA, CDR2 FQGNSA. General study results and limits: Separation of ophthalmopathy from stable hyperthyroidism was achieved by a 13-signature model, at approximately 90% sensitivity and around 81% specificity.

The genes are TRBV7-2 and TRBJ1-2; no clear D. The sequence came from a woman aged 18-29 years with Graves' ophthalmopathy. The sequenced sample was peripheral blood. This chain's CDR3 is CASSLMPRAGYTF. The DNA of the CDR3 is TGTGCCAGCAGCTTAATGCCGAGGGCTGGCTACACCTTC.